A single sample is the source of the 26 T cell receptor beta chains below, sequenced in a study of T-cell reconstitution after alpha-beta-depleted transplantation in children. Construction of the TCRbeta library involved unique molecular identifiers. TCRdb called the PCR reads again in MiXCR, with one record for every CDR3 protein. The sample has 610,000 or so distinct CDR3 sequences; 27% are singletons. The specimen was PBMCs, collected before TCRalphabeta/CD19-depleted stem cell transplant. These receptor sequences come from a boy younger than two with Wiskott-Aldrich syndrome, due to receive a stem cell transplant.

The CDR3 sequence is CASSRGTSEFYEQYF. The CDR3 DNA sequence: TGTGCCAGCAGCCGCGGGACTAGCGAATTCTACGAGCAGTACTTC. V usage is TRBV7-8 and J usage is TRBJ2-7; TRBD2 matches at 10 bases. V lost 5 bases to trimming and J lost 3 bases; unmatched junction nucleotides: 7. This CDR3 spans 15 amino acids. The V gene's germline CDR1 is SGHVS and CDR2 FQNEAQ.

V gene TRBV15 combines with J gene TRBJ2-7, with 11 positions matching TRBD2. The CDR3 is 15 residues long. The V and J ends lost 4 bases and 2 bases, in that order; junction bases with no gene match: 4. Germline V CDR1 and CDR2: LNHNV, YYDKDF (reference sequence). CDR3 amino acids: CATSKGLAVTYEQYF. Written as DNA, the CDR3 is TGTGCCACCAGCAAGGGACTAGCGGTAACCTACGAGCAGTACTTC. Full variable domain (outside the CDR3, taken from reference TRBV15 and TRBJ2-7): DAMVIQNPRYQVTQFGKPVTLSCSQTLNHNVMYWYQQKSSQAPKLLFHYYDKDFNNEADTPDNFQSRRPNTSFCFLDIRSPGLGDTAMYLCATSKGLAVTYEQYFGPGTRLTVT.

This clonotype was recorded at least ten times. The chain uses TRBV12-3 or TRBV12-4 and TRBJ2-2; D is unresolved. The CDR3 length is 11 residues. V gave up 4 bases and J gave up 8 bases, with 5 bases separating them. The CDR3 region is CASSSPGELFF. The CDR3 nucleotides are TGTGCCAGCAGTTCCCCAGGGGAGCTGTTTTTT.

V gene TRBV5-5 combines with J gene TRBJ2-7; 8 bases align to TRBD2. The V gene end was trimmed by 0 bases and the J gene end by 3 bases; junction bases not matched to a gene: 5. Per the germline V gene, CDR1 is SGHKS and CDR2 is YYEKEE (reference sequence). This CDR3 contains 15 residues. The DNA of the CDR3 is TGTGCCAGCAGCTTGGTCCAGCGGGAGTTCTACGAGCAGTACTTC. Translating it yields CASSLVQREFYEQYF. Combining the CDR3 with reference TRBV5-5 and TRBJ2-7 gives the whole variable domain DAGVTQSPTHLIKTRGQQVTLRCSPISGHKSVSWYQQVLGQGPQFIFQYYEKEERGRGNFPDRFSARQFPNYSSELNVNALLLGDSALYLCASSLVQREFYEQYFGPGTRLTVT.

In its sample, this clonotype was seen a few times. The J gene is TRBJ2-5, the V gene TRBV20-1; 10 bases line up with TRBD2. Germline assignment: CDR1 DFQATT and CDR2 SNEGSKA (reference sequence). Germline trimming cut 0 bases from V and 5 bases from J; bases unmatched to any gene: 6. The CDR3 totals 15 residues. The CDR3 reads CSARDKLAGRETQYF. The CDR3 region has the DNA TGCAGTGCTAGAGATAAACTAGCGGGAAGGGAGACCCAGTACTTC.

The genes are TRBV20-1 and TRBJ1-4; the match to TRBD1 covers 7 bases. Germline V gene lookup returns CDR1 DFQATT and CDR2 SNEGSKA (reference sequence). This CDR3 spans 16 amino acids. J was trimmed by 8 bases and V by 6 bases; bases with no gene match: 18. The CDR3 is CSATTRTGTEFEKLFF. The CDR3 bases are TGCAGTGCCACCACCAGAACCGGGACAGAATTCGAAAAACTGTTTTTT.

This chain joins TRBV20-1 and TRBJ1-1, with TRBD1 matching 9 bases. Germline V gene lookup returns CDR1 DFQATT and CDR2 SNEGSKA (reference sequence). The CDR3 length is 18 residues. CDR3 sequence (DNA): TGCAGCGTTCATAGGGGGACAGGGAAGGGCCGCAAGAACACTGAAGCTTTCTTT. This sequence encodes CSVHRGTGKGRKNTEAFF.

This clonotype was counted between two and nine times. The chain has TRBV5-1 and TRBJ2-5; tentative D call: TRBD2 (6 bases). Trimming pared 5 bases from V and 5 bases from J, leaving 10 bases between. The CDR3 covers 12 residues. Germline lookup yields CDR1 SGHRS and CDR2 YFSETQ. The CDR3 DNA reads as TGCGCCAGCAGGCTAGCGTTGGAGACCCAGTACTTC. Translated: CASRLALETQYF.

The sample holds a few counts of this clonotype. The V call is TRBV28, the J call TRBJ1-4, with D hard to call. The CDR3 sequence is 16 residues long. Germline CDR1 and CDR2: MDHEN and SYDVKM. The V gene lost 2 bases and the J gene lost 0 bases, with 10 bases spanning the gap. CDR3: CASSLIQVATNEKLFF. Written as DNA, the CDR3 is TGTGCCAGCAGTTTAATCCAGGTTGCAACTAATGAAAAACTGTTTTTT.

There are a few counts of this clonotype. V gene TRBV10-3 combines with J gene TRBJ2-1; 7 bases map to TRBD1. Germline assignment: CDR1 ENHRY and CDR2 SYGVKD. The junction had 9 bases not matched to a gene; V was cut back by 8 bases and J by 8 bases. The CDR3 consists of 13 residues. The CDR3 region is CAIGVRDSYEQFF. The CDR3 DNA follows: TGTGCCATCGGAGTCCGGGACAGTTATGAGCAGTTCTTC.

The chain has TRBV2 and TRBJ2-3, with 9 bases identical to TRBD2. Per germline, CDR1 SNHLY and CDR2 FYNNEI. Losses at the gene ends were 3 bases for V and 2 bases for J; bases not matched to a gene: 9. This CDR3 spans 17 amino acids. The CDR3 sequence: CASSDFGGRAITDTQYF. CDR3 sequence (DNA): TGTGCCAGCAGTGATTTTGGCGGGAGGGCCATCACAGATACGCAGTATTTT.

The V and J genes are TRBV7-9 and TRBJ2-7; 8 positions agree with TRBD2. This CDR3 has 14 residues. Trimming removed 2 bases from V and 6 bases from J; junction bases left unmatched: 6. The germline CDR1 and CDR2 sequences are SEHNR and FQNEAQ (reference sequence). The DNA for the CDR3 is TGTGCCAGCAGCTTATCCGGGACTAGTAGCGAGCAGTACTTC. Translating gives CASSLSGTSSEQYF. Based on the CDR3 plus reference TRBV7-9 and TRBJ2-7, the full variable domain is DTGVSQNPRHKITKRGQNVTFRCDPISEHNRLYWYRQTLGQGPEFLTYFQNEAQLEKSRLLSDRFSAERPKGSFSTLEIQRTEQGDSAMYLCASSLSGTSSEQYFGPGTRLTVT.

J is TRBJ2-1 and V is TRBV10-3; TRBD2 is a possible D gene (5 bases). Germline-derived CDR1 and CDR2 are ENHRY and SYGVKD. V lost 11 bases and J lost 8, with 13 bases in between. This CDR3 spans 11 amino acids. This chain's CDR3 is CAPRGSHEQFF. CDR3 nucleotide sequence: TGTGCCCCGCGCGGGTCACATGAGCAGTTCTTC.

This clonotype was seen ten or more times. The genes are TRBV5-1 and TRBJ2-5; D is possibly TRBD1 (6 bases). CDR1 is SGHRS and CDR2 is YFSETQ in the germline V gene. The CDR3 is made up of 15 amino acids. V lost 0 bases and J lost 5, with 14 bases in between. The CDR3 region is CASSLDGGRRETQYF. CDR3 bases: TGCGCCAGCAGCTTGGATGGGGGCAGGAGGGAGACCCAGTACTTC. The variable domain in full, completed from reference TRBV5-1 and TRBJ2-5, reads KAGVTQTPRYLIKTRGQQVTLSCSPISGHRSVSWYQQTPGQGLQFLFEYFSETQRNKGNFPGRFSGRQFSNSRSEMNVSTLELGDSALYLCASSLDGGRRETQYFGPGTRLLVL.

The chain joins TRBV18 to TRBJ1-2, with TRBD1 identical over 8 bases. CDR1 KGHSH and CDR2 LQKENI come from the germline V gene. This CDR3 has 16 residues. V dropped 5 bases and J dropped 8; count of bases not matched to a gene: 16. CDR3 amino acids: CASSSGTGKSIAGYTF. The CDR3, as DNA: TGTGCCAGCTCATCAGGGACAGGAAAGAGCATTGCGGGCTACACCTTC.

The J gene is TRBJ2-7, the V gene TRBV12-3 or TRBV12-4; no definite D call. There are 15 residues in the CDR3. V was pared by 3 bases and J by 0 bases, with 12 bases between. CDR3 sequence (DNA): TGTGCCAGCAGTTTTGGGTTCTCCTTCTCCTACGAGCAGTACTTC. Its protein is CASSFGFSFSYEQYF.

This clonotype has a handful of counts. Written as DNA, the CDR3 is TGCAGCGGGAGTGGGGTTGATGGCTACACCTTC. Protein: CSGSGVDGYTF. J is TRBJ1-2 and V is TRBV29-1, with D uncertain. Germline CDR1 reads SQVTM; CDR2 reads ANQGSEA. V lost 7 bases and J 6 bases, leaving 12 bases between the germline ends. CDR3 length: 11 amino acids. Complete variable domain (other parts from reference TRBV29-1 and TRBJ1-2): SAVISQKPSRDICQRGTSLTIQCQVDSQVTMMFWYRQQPGQSLTLIATANQGSEATYESGFVIDKFPISRPNLTFSTLTVSNMSPEDSSIYLCSGSGVDGYTFGSGTRLTVV.

The chain combines TRBV7-9 with TRBJ1-3, with 10 nucleotides matching TRBD1. Unmatched junction bases numbered 8, after V lost 5 bases and J lost 4 bases. This CDR3 has 16 residues. In germline, CDR1 is SEHNR, CDR2 FQNEAQ (reference sequence). The CDR3 nucleotides are TGTGCCAGCAGCCCGCGACAGGGGGCAGCGGGAAACACCATATATTTT. Translating it yields CASSPRQGAAGNTIYF.

V and J are TRBV20-1 and TRBJ1-5; D may be TRBD1 (6 bases). This CDR3 spans 14 amino acids. Trimming removed 5 bases at V and 2 bases at J, with 13 bases between. The germline gives CDR1 DFQATT, CDR2 SNEGSKA (reference sequence). The CDR3 protein is CSAWGGAGNQPQHF. Here the CDR3 DNA reads TGCAGTGCTTGGGGGGGGGCTGGCAATCAGCCCCAGCATTTT.

V and J are TRBV28 and TRBJ2-7; 9 positions match TRBD2. The CDR3 runs 15 residues. V lost 5 bases and J lost 4; bases outside the gene matches: 9. Germline loops: CDR1 MDHEN, CDR2 SYDVKM. Here the CDR3 reads CASSGTGTSKYEQYF. The CDR3 nucleotides read TGTGCCAGCAGTGGCACCGGGACTAGCAAGTACGAGCAGTACTTC.

This clonotype has only a few counts. The chain recombines TRBV12-3 or TRBV12-4 with TRBJ2-7; D may be TRBD1 (5 bases). The V end was cut by 6 bases, the J end by 11 bases, with 17 bases between. The CDR3 runs to 12 residues. For the CDR3, the DNA is TGTGCCAGCAGGGAAACTCAGGGTTTGGAGTACTTC. The encoded protein is CASRETQGLEYF.

The chain uses TRBV29-1 and TRBJ2-2; 10 bases line up with TRBD2. CDR3 length equals 15 residues. V lost 6 bases, J lost 4 bases, and 8 bases stayed unmatched. CDR1 SQVTM and CDR2 ANQGSEA come from the germline V gene. CDR3 loop: CSVTTSSGSTGELFF. CDR3 nucleotides: TGCAGCGTGACGACTTCTAGCGGGAGCACCGGGGAGCTGTTTTTT.

The table lists this clonotype with a few counts. The V gene is TRBV29-1, the J gene TRBJ2-3; D possibly matches TRBD1 or TRBD2 (6 bases each). Trimming shortened V by 0 bases and J by 2 bases, and 21 bases separated the two germline ends. Germline CDR1 reads SQVTM; CDR2 reads ANQGSEA. CDR3 length: 18 amino acids. The CDR3: CSVEDLFRGRGVTDTQYF. The DNA of the CDR3 is TGCAGCGTTGAAGATCTCTTCAGGGGTCGCGGGGTCACAGATACGCAGTATTTT.

The chain recombines TRBV5-6 with TRBJ2-3, with D tentatively TRBD1 (5 bases). The CDR3 has 14 residues. Per the germline V gene, CDR1 is SGHDT and CDR2 is YYEEEE. Trimming shortened V by 5 bases and J by 3 bases, and 13 bases separated the two germline ends. CDR3: CASRINRPTDTQYF. CDR3 sequence (DNA): TGTGCCAGCAGGATAAACAGGCCGACAGATACGCAGTATTTT.

The chain uses TRBV5-1 and TRBJ2-1, with D possibly being TRBD1 (5 bases). Trimming removed 3 bases at V and 9 bases at J, with 13 bases between. Looked up from germline, CDR1 is SGHRS and CDR2 is YFSETQ. This CDR3 spans 13 amino acids. In DNA, the CDR3 is TGCGCCAGCAGCTCGGTGGGGCAGGGTGAGCAGTTCTTC. Translation: CASSSVGQGEQFF.

In this sample, this clonotype turned up a few times. The genes are TRBV5-1 and TRBJ2-1; the D gene is possibly TRBD2 (6 bases). The V gene lost 0 bases and the J gene lost 4 bases, with 14 bases spanning the gap. The CDR3 sequence is 16 residues long. Germline-derived CDR1 and CDR2 are SGHRS and YFSETQ. CDR3: CASSLAMASAYNEQFF. In DNA, the CDR3 is TGCGCCAGCAGCTTGGCGATGGCTAGCGCTTACAATGAGCAGTTCTTC.